This TCR beta chain was sequenced during a study of cytomegalovirus exposure and HLA in healthy donors. Sequencing was performed with immunoSEQ multiplex PCR; in TCRdb, only in-frame clones are kept and a portion is missing. The sample carries about 64,000 clones, just over 90% recorded once. V trimming: 1 base; J trimming: 4 bases; junction bases outside the gene matches: 2. Germline CDR1 SQVTM, CDR2 ANQGSEA. The CDR3 spans 13 residues. Source material: PBMCs. This clonotype was sampled from a woman younger than 35 in good health and CMV-seronegative. V gene TRBV29-1 combines with J gene TRBJ2-5; 8 bases line up with TRBD1. The CDR3 DNA reads as TGCAGCGTTGAAGTGGACAGGGTAGAGACCCAGTACTTC. The encoded protein is CSVEVDRVETQYF.